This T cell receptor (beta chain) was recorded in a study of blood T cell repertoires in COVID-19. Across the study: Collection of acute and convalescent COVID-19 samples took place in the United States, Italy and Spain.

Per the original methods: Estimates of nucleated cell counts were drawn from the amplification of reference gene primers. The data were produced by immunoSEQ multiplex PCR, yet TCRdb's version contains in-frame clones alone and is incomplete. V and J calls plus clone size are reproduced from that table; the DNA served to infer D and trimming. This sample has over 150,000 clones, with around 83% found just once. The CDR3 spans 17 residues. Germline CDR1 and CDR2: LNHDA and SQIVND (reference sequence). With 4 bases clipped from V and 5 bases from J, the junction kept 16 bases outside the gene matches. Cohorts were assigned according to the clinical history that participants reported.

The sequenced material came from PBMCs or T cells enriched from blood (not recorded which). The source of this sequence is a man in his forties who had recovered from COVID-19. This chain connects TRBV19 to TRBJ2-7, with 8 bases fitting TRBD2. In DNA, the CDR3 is TGTGCCAGTAGTAAGGGAGCGGGAGTGAGGAGGAACAACGAGCAGTACTTC. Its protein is CASSKGAGVRRNNEQYF.